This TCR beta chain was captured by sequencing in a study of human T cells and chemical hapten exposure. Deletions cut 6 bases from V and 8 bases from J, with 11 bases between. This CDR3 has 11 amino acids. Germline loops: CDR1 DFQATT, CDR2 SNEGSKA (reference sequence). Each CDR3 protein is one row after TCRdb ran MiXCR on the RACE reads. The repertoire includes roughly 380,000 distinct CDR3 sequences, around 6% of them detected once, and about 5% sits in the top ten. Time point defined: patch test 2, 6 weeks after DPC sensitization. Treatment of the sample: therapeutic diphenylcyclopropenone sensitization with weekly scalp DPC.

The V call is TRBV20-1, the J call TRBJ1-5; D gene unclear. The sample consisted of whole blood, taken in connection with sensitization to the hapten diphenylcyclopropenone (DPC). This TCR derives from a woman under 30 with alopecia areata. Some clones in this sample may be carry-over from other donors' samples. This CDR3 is CSAPKGEPQHF. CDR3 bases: TGCAGTGCCCCTAAGGGAGAGCCCCAGCATTTT.